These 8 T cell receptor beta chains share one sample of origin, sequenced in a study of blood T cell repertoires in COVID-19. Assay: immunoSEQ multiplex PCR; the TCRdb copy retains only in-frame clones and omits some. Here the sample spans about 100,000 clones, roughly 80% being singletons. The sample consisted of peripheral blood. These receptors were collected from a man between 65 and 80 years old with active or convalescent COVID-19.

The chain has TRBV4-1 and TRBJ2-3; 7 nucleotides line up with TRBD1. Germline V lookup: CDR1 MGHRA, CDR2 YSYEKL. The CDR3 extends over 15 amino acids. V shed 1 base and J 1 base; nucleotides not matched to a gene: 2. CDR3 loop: CASSQADRGTDTQYF. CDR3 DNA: TGCGCCAGCAGCCAAGCCGACAGGGGCACAGATACGCAGTATTTT.

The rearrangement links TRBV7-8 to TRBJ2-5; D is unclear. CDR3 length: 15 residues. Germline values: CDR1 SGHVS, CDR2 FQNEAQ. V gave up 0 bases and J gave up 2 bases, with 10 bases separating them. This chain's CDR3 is CASSLAGRTQETQYF. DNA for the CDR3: TGTGCCAGCAGCTTAGCGGGCAGAACTCAAGAGACCCAGTACTTC.

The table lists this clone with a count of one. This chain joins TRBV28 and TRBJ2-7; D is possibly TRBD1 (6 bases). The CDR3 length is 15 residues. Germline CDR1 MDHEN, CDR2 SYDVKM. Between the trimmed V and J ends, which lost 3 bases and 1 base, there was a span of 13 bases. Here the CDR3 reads CASSFGRGSSYEQYF. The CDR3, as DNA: TGTGCCAGCAGTTTCGGCAGGGGCAGTTCCTACGAGCAGTACTTC.

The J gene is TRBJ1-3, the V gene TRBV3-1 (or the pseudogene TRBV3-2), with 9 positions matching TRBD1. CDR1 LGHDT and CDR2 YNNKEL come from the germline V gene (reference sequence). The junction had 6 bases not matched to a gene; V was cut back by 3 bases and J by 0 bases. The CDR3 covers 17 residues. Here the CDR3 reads CASSHGTGTSSGNTIYF. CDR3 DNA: TGTGCCAGCAGCCATGGGACAGGGACTAGCTCTGGAAACACCATATATTTT.

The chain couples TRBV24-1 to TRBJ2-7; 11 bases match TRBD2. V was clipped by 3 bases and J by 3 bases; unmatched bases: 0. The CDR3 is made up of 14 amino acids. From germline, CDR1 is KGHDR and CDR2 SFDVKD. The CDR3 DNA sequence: TGTGCCACCAGTGATGGGACTAGCGGCTACGAGCAGTACTTC. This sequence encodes CATSDGTSGYEQYF.

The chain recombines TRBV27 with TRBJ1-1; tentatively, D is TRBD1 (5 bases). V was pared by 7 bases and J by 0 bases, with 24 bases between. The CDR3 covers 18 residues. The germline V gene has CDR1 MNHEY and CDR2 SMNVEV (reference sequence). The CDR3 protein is CASKAGLPSYFMNTEAFF. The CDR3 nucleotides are TGTGCCAGCAAGGCGGGACTACCCTCGTACTTCATGAACACTGAAGCTTTCTTT.

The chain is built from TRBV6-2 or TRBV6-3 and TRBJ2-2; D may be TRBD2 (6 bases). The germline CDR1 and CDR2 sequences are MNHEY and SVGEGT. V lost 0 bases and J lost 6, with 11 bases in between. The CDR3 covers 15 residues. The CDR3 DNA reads TGTGCCAGCAGTTACTCCCTCCCTAGCGCCGGGGAGCTGTTTTTT. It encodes CASSYSLPSAGELFF.

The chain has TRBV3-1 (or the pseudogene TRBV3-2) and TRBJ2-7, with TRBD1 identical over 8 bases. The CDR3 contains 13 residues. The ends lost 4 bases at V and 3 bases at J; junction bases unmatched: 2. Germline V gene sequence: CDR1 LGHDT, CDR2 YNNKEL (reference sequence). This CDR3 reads CASSPGTGYEQYF. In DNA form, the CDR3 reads TGTGCCAGCAGCCCCGGGACAGGCTACGAGCAGTACTTC.